This TCR beta chain was identified in a study of T-cell memory formation after mild COVID-19. Study background: TCR clusters were largely donor specific. Study conclusions and caveats: Some SARS-CoV-2-responding clones were already detected in memory before infection. Contracting clones from day 15 to 85 had balanced CD4/CD8; later expanders favoured CD4+.

Using its own MiXCR run on the 5' RACE reads, TCRdb lists one record per CDR3 protein. The profile covers 110,000 to 150,000 distinct CDR3 sequences, with 20% to 25% appearing a single time and about 24% taken by the ten largest. A note on this clonotype: Its antigen is unknown.

The clonotype originates from an adult woman who had mild COVID-19 (a few samples of this study predate the infection). Cell type and time point are not known. Sample: PBMCs or a T cell subset sorted from them (not recorded which).

The CDR3 sequence is CASSDGLAGTDTQYF. For the CDR3, the DNA is TGTGCCAGCAGCGATGGACTAGCGGGCACAGATACGCAGTATTTT. This chain links TRBV7-8 with TRBJ2-3, with 10 bases that match TRBD2. The junction had 3 bases not matched to a gene; V was cut back by 5 bases and J by 1 base. The CDR3 is 15 amino acids. The germline gives CDR1 SGHVS, CDR2 FQNEAQ.